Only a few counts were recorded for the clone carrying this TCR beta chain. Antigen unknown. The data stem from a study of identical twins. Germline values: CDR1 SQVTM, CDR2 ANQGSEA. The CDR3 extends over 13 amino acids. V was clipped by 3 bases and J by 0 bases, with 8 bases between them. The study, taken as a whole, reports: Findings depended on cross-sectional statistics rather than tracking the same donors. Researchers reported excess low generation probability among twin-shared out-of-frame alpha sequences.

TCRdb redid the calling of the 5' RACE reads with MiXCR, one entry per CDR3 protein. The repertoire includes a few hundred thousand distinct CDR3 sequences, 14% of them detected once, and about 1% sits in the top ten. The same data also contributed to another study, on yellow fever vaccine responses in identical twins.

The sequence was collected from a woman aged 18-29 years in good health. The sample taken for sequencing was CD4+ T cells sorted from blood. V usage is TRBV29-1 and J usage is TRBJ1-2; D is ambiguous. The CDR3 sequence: CSVDLQANYGYTF. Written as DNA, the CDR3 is TGCAGCGTTGACCTTCAGGCTAACTATGGCTACACCTTC. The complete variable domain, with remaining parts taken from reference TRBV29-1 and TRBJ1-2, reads SAVISQKPSRDICQRGTSLTIQCQVDSQVTMMFWYRQQPGQSLTLIATANQGSEATYESGFVIDKFPISRPNLTFSTLTVSNMSPEDSSIYLCSVDLQANYGYTFGSGTRLTVV.